The clone carrying this TCR beta chain was seen a handful of times. Its antigen is still unknown. Given a much more abundant clone one base away, this may be a read error. Peripheral blood was drawn, about 9.7 milliliters per donor. Germline CDR1 and CDR2: SQVTM and ANQGSEA. The CDR3 length is 12 residues. V was trimmed by 7 bases and J by 1 base, leaving 11 bases between them. The data belong to a study of blood T cells in healthy people across ages. General observations from the study: Significant beta diversity loss was already apparent by age approximately 40, declining roughly linearly.

A second PCR of about 7 to 11 cycles used a sample-barcoded 5' primer and a J-beta primer mix. TCRdb recomputed calls from the 5' RACE reads with MiXCR, one row per CDR3 protein. The sample has 800,000 to 950,000 distinct CDR3 sequences; 25% to 30% are singletons. This sample also belongs to another study, concerning T cells of mothers and their children. From that second work: The second PCR used the M1S primer, and this primer added sample barcodes and 2-4 random nucleotides.

The sequence derives from a woman in her thirties or forties in good health. The sample consisted of blood. The V gene is TRBV29-1, the J gene TRBJ2-7; D remains ambiguous. CDR3 loop: CSGSLNSYEQYF. The CDR3 bases are TGCAGCGGGAGTCTTAATTCCTACGAGCAGTACTTC.